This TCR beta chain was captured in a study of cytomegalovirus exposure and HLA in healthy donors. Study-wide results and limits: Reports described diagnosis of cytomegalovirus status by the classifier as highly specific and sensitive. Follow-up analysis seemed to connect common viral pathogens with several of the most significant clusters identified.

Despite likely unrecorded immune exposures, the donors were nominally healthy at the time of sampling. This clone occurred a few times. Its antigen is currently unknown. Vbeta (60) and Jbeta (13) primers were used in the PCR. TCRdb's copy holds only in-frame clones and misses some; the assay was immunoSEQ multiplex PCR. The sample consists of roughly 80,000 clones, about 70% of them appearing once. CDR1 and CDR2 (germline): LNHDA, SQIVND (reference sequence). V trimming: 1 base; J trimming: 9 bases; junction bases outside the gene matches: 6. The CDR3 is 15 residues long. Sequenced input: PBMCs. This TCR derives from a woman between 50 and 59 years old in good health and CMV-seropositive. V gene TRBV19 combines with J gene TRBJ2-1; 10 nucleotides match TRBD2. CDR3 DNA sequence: TGTGCCAGTAGTATAGGAGCGGGAGGGAGGGGTGAGCAGTTCTTC. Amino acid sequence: CASSIGAGGRGEQFF.